Following are 21 T cell receptor beta chains from one sample sequenced in a study of T cells in localized non-small cell lung cancer. The method was immunoSEQ multiplex PCR; TCRdb's version includes in-frame clones alone and lacks a portion of them. This table has about 36,000 clones, 70% to 90% appearing once. Sequenced material: peripheral blood, taken before any cancer treatment. These receptors were taken from a woman aged 35 to 75 with stage I lung adenocarcinoma.

The CDR3 region is CASSQGTPGLSSYEQYF. The CDR3 DNA is TGCGCCAGCAGCCAAGGGACCCCGGGGCTTAGCTCCTACGAGCAGTACTTC. The V and J genes are TRBV4-1 and TRBJ2-7, with D possibly called TRBD1 or TRBD2 (5 bases each). Germline V gene data show CDR1 as MGHRA and CDR2 as YSYEKL. Trimming took off 1 base at V and 0 bases at J, with 16 bases between the two ends. This CDR3 spans 17 amino acids.

This chain uses TRBV28 with TRBJ2-1; D unresolved. The CDR3 sequence is 17 residues long. Germline V gives CDR1 MDHEN, CDR2 SYDVKM. Trimming removed 4 bases at V and 4 bases at J, with 20 bases between. The CDR3 DNA reads as TGTGCCAGCAGTTACCCCCCCAGGAGAACCGAATACAATGAGCAGTTCTTC. Amino acid sequence: CASSYPPRRTEYNEQFF.

In its sample, this clone was seen once. This rearrangement joins TRBV27 to TRBJ1-4; tentatively, D is TRBD1 (6 bases). V was cut by 4 bases and J by 8 bases, with 14 bases left in between. This CDR3 spans 14 amino acids. CDR1 MNHEY and CDR2 SMNVEV come from the germline V gene (reference sequence). In nucleotides, the CDR3 is TGTGCCAGCAGTTCACAGGGTTACGACGAAAAACTGTTTTTT. It yields the protein CASSSQGYDEKLFF.

This clone was picked up one time. One end of the junction fails to match germline, which may point to a read error. The chain has TRBV19 and TRBJ1-2; the D gene is possibly TRBD1 (5 bases). The CDR3 runs 13 residues. Germline V CDR1 and CDR2: LNHDA, SQIVND (reference sequence). The chain's CDR3 is CASSITGFYGCTF. Here the CDR3 DNA reads TGTGCCAGTAGTATAACAGGATTCTATGGCTGCACCTTC.

The rearrangement joins TRBV9 to TRBJ2-5, with TRBD1 matching over 8 bases. Trimming removed 6 bases from V and 2 bases from J; junction bases left unmatched: 15. The CDR3 contains 17 residues. Germline V gene sequence: CDR1 SGDLS, CDR2 YYNGEE. For the CDR3, the DNA is TGTGCCAGCATTAGAACGGTCCAGGACAGGGCGCAAGAGACCCAGTACTTC. Its protein product is CASIRTVQDRAQETQYF. The variable domain in full, completed from reference TRBV9 and TRBJ2-5, reads DSGVTQTPKHLITATGQRVTLRCSPRSGDLSVYWYQQSLDQGLQFLIQYYNGEERAKGNILERFSAQQFPDLHSELNLSSLELGDSALYFCASIRTVQDRAQETQYFGPGTRLLVL.

The V gene is TRBV2, the J gene TRBJ1-2; possible D gene TRBD1, 6 bases. V was pared by 11 bases and J by 3 bases, with 13 bases between. CDR1 SNHLY and CDR2 FYNNEI come from the germline V gene. This CDR3 contains 12 residues. The CDR3 here is CAAAGDYYGYTF. The CDR3 nucleotides are TGTGCCGCAGCAGGGGACTACTATGGCTACACCTTC. The variable domain in full, with the rest retrieved from reference TRBV2 and TRBJ1-2, is EPEVTQTPSHQVTQMGQEVILRCVPISNHLYFYWYRQILGQKVEFLVSFYNNEISEKSEIFDDQFSVERPDGSNFTLKIRSTKLEDSAMYFCAAAGDYYGYTFGSGTRLTVV.

This rearrangement joins TRBV6-5 to TRBJ2-3, with 7 bases fitting TRBD1. Trimming removed 4 bases from V and 3 bases from J; junction bases left unmatched: 4. CDR3 length: 14 residues. CDR1 and CDR2 from the germline V gene are MNHEY and SVGAGI. CDR3 coding DNA: TGTGCCAGCAGTTTGACAGGGATTACAGATACGCAGTATTTT. This translates into CASSLTGITDTQYF.

This clone was counted between two and nine times. The gene calls are TRBV29-1 and TRBJ2-3, with 8 bases that match TRBD2. The CDR3 loop spans 15 amino acids. Trimming removed 6 bases from V and 1 base from J; junction bases left unmatched: 9. Per the germline V gene, CDR1 is SQVTM and CDR2 is ANQGSEA. CDR3 coding DNA: TGCAGCGTCAAAGTAGCGGGGAAGGGCACAGATACGCAGTATTTT. It specifies CSVKVAGKGTDTQYF.

V and J are TRBV19 and TRBJ1-5; the match to TRBD1 covers 7 bases. Per germline, CDR1 LNHDA and CDR2 SQIVND (reference sequence). CDR3 size: 14 residues. V trimming: 7 bases; J trimming: 5 bases; junction bases outside the gene matches: 8. In DNA form, the CDR3 reads TGTGCCAGTAACAAACAGGGGCGCGATCAGCCCCAGCATTTT. This codes for CASNKQGRDQPQHF.

CDR3 sequence (DNA): TGTGCCAGCAGACCCACAGGGGGAAGCAATCAGCCCCAGCATTTT. It yields the protein CASRPTGGSNQPQHF. This chain joins TRBV11-3 and TRBJ1-5; 8 bases are shared with TRBD1. The ends lost 6 bases at V and 1 base at J; junction bases unmatched: 5. The CDR3 is made up of 15 amino acids. The V gene's germline CDR1 is SGHNT and CDR2 YENEEA.

This chain connects TRBV7-2 to TRBJ2-2; D ambiguous. Deletions cut 1 base from V and 0 bases from J, with 3 bases between. The CDR3 consists of 14 residues. Per the germline V gene, CDR1 is SGHTA and CDR2 is FQGNSA. The CDR3 reads CASSLVPNTGELFF. The CDR3 nucleotides read TGTGCCAGCAGCTTAGTCCCGAACACCGGGGAGCTGTTTTTT.

V is TRBV29-1 and J is TRBJ1-5; 8 bases agree with TRBD1. Germline loops: CDR1 SQVTM, CDR2 ANQGSEA. The CDR3 sequence is 13 residues long. The J segment lost 7 bases and the V segment lost 6 bases, leaving 8 bases of the junction unmatched. In nucleotides, the CDR3 is TGCAGCGTAGCGACAGGGGTGGGGCAGCCCCAGCATTTT. Protein: CSVATGVGQPQHF.

The chain is built from TRBV6-5 and TRBJ1-6; TRBD1 agrees at 8 bases. Germline lookup yields CDR1 MNHEY and CDR2 SVGAGI. CDR3 length: 15 residues. V trimming: 5 bases; J trimming: 11 bases; junction bases outside the gene matches: 11. The chain's CDR3 is CASSASAGGLPPLHF. CDR3 coding DNA: TGTGCCAGCAGTGCATCCGCAGGGGGCTTACCACCCCTCCACTTT.

This sequence joins TRBV19 and TRBJ1-2; 12 positions agree with TRBD1. The germline gives CDR1 LNHDA, CDR2 SQIVND (reference sequence). The CDR3 has 14 residues. The trim removed 4 bases at V and 6 bases at J, leaving 3 bases unmatched. The chain's CDR3 is CASSRDRGRDGYTF. The CDR3 DNA reads as TGTGCCAGTAGTAGGGACAGGGGGCGCGATGGCTACACCTTC.

The CDR3 nucleotides are TGTGCCAGCAGTTCCGTAAGTGGAGGGCGCCAGAAGACCCAGTACTTC. It specifies CASSSVSGGRQKTQYF. The chain links TRBV28 to TRBJ2-5, with D possibly matching TRBD2 (6 bases). Germline V gives CDR1 MDHEN, CDR2 SYDVKM. Trimming removed 4 bases at V and 6 bases at J, with 21 bases between. The CDR3 contains 16 residues.

The rearrangement links TRBV11-2 to TRBJ2-7; TRBD2 aligns across 8 bases. Trimming removed 1 base from V and 2 bases from J; junction bases left unmatched: 1. The CDR3 contains 14 residues. Germline CDR1 reads SGHAT; CDR2 reads FQNNGV. Here the CDR3 DNA reads TGTGCCAGCAGCTTAGGGACTAGCACCTACGAGCAGTACTTC. It specifies CASSLGTSTYEQYF.

DNA for the CDR3: TGTGCCAGCAAGGACAGGGGGCCATCGGCGACTGAAGCTTTCTTT. Its translation is CASKDRGPSATEAFF. The V and J genes are TRBV19 and TRBJ1-1, with TRBD1 identical over 11 bases. The CDR3 length is 15 residues. V lost 9 bases to trimming and J lost 5 bases; unmatched junction nucleotides: 11. CDR1 LNHDA and CDR2 SQIVND come from the germline V gene (reference sequence).

The chain uses TRBV27 and TRBJ1-2; no clear D gene. Germline V lookup: CDR1 MNHEY, CDR2 SMNVEV (reference sequence). The CDR3 has 13 residues. V lost 3 bases and J 6 bases, leaving 11 bases between the germline ends. This CDR3 reads CASSFRGGDGYTF. The DNA for the CDR3 is TGTGCCAGCAGTTTCCGGGGAGGCGATGGCTACACCTTC.

The J gene is TRBJ1-2, the V gene TRBV29-1; 8 nucleotides agree with TRBD1. Germline V gene lookup returns CDR1 SQVTM and CDR2 ANQGSEA. This CDR3 spans 15 amino acids. V shed 0 bases and J 6 bases; nucleotides not matched to a gene: 9. CDR3 in amino acids: CSVEDSLGQGDGYTF. Written as DNA, the CDR3 is TGCAGCGTTGAAGATTCGCTCGGACAGGGAGATGGCTACACCTTC.

The J gene is TRBJ1-2, the V gene TRBV10-2, with D possibly matching TRBD1 (6 bases). Per the germline V gene, CDR1 is WSHSY and CDR2 is SAAADI. V was cut by 10 bases and J by 7 bases, with 16 bases left in between. The CDR3 loop spans 12 amino acids. DNA for the CDR3: TGCGCCACCCAAACAGGGCAGGGTGGCTACACCTTC. Translated, it gives CATQTGQGGYTF.

The chain couples TRBV28 to TRBJ1-2; D gene unclear. Germline CDR1 and CDR2: MDHEN and SYDVKM. V was cut by 3 bases and J by 3 bases, with 8 bases left in between. The CDR3 consists of 13 residues. This CDR3 is CASSFIDHYGYTF. The DNA of the CDR3 is TGTGCCAGCAGTTTTATAGATCACTATGGCTACACCTTC.